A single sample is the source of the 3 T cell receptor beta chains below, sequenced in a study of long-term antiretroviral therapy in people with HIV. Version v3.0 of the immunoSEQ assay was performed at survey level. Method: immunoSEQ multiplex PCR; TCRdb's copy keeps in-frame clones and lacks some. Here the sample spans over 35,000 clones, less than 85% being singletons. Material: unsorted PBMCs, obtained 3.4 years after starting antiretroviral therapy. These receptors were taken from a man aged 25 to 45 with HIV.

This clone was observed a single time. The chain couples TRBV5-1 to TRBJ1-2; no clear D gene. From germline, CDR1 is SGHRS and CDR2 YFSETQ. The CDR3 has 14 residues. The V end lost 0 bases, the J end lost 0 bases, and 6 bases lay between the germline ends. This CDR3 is CASSLVSANYGYTF. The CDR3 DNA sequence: TGCGCCAGCAGCTTGGTGTCAGCTAACTATGGCTACACCTTC.

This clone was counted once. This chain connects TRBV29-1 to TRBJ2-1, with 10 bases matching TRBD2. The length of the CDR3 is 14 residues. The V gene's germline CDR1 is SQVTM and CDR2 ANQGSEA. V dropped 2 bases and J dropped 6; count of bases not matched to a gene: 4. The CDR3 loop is CSVESVAGGNEQFF. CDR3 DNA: TGCAGCGTTGAATCGGTAGCGGGAGGCAATGAGCAGTTCTTC.

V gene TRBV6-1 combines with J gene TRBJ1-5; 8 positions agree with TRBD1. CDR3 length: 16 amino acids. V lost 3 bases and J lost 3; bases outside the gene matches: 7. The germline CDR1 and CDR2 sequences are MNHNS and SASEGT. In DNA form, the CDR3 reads TGTGCCAGCAGTGACCCTCGGCAGGGGGCCAATCAGCCCCAGCATTTT. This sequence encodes CASSDPRQGANQPQHF.